The 5 T cell receptor beta chains below come from one sample, sequenced in a study of T cell changes during pregnancy in multiple sclerosis. TCRdb keeps only in-frame clones here, not all; method: immunoSEQ multiplex PCR. Here the sample spans some 64,000 clones, 91% being singletons. The sequencing used peripheral blood, collected in the first trimester of pregnancy. Receptors originate from a female donor with multiple sclerosis, enrolled in a pregnancy study.

The chain joins TRBV27 to TRBJ2-7; D might be TRBD2 (6 bases). The CDR3 is made up of 17 amino acids. Germline V lookup: CDR1 MNHEY, CDR2 SMNVEV (reference sequence). V was cut by 3 bases and J by 3 bases, with 21 bases left in between. CDR3 region: CASSLGLGRRDFYEQYF. The CDR3 nucleotides read TGTGCCAGCAGTTTGGGTCTGGGACGGAGGGATTTCTACGAGCAGTACTTC.

The chain joins TRBV7-9 to TRBJ1-5; no firm D call. Looked up from germline, CDR1 is SEHNR and CDR2 is FQNEAQ (reference sequence). CDR3 length equals 14 residues. Trimming shortened V by 3 bases and J by 1 base, and 7 bases separated the two germline ends. CDR3 DNA: TGTGCCAGCAGCTTCAGCAGGAGCAATCAGCCCCAGCATTTT. This gives the protein CASSFSRSNQPQHF. Based on the CDR3 plus reference TRBV7-9 and TRBJ1-5, the full variable domain is DTGVSQNPRHKITKRGQNVTFRCDPISEHNRLYWYRQTLGQGPEFLTYFQNEAQLEKSRLLSDRFSAERPKGSFSTLEIQRTEQGDSAMYLCASSFSRSNQPQHFGDGTRLSIL.

V is TRBV2 and J is TRBJ2-5, with D perhaps TRBD2 (6 bases). Germline values: CDR1 SNHLY, CDR2 FYNNEI. This CDR3 is 16 amino acids long. V was shortened by 4 bases and J by 3 bases, with 18 bases between the two germline ends. The CDR3 reads CASSGSPRGWKETQYF. The CDR3 DNA reads as TGTGCCAGCAGTGGGTCACCCCGGGGGTGGAAAGAGACCCAGTACTTC.

This chain uses TRBV28 with TRBJ2-3; D is perhaps TRBD2 (6 bases). Germline V CDR1 and CDR2: MDHEN, SYDVKM. This CDR3 contains 14 residues. The germline V and J ends were trimmed by 4 bases and 6 bases, with 14 bases remaining between them. The CDR3 DNA reads as TGTGCCAGCAGTTATAGGAGGGGTCGGGATACGCAGTATTTT. Its translation is CASSYRRGRDTQYF. The full variable domain, its missing parts supplied by reference TRBV28 and TRBJ2-3, is DVKVTQSSRYLVKRTGEKVFLECVQDMDHENMFWYRQDPGLGLRLIYFSYDVKMKEKGDIPEGYSVSREKKERFSLILESASTNQTSMYLCASSYRRGRDTQYFGPGTRLTVL.

This clone was picked up one time. The chain links TRBV5-1 to TRBJ1-2, with TRBD1 identical over 10 bases. The V gene's germline CDR1 is SGHRS and CDR2 YFSETQ. The CDR3 runs 15 residues. J was trimmed by 7 bases and V by 0 bases; bases with no gene match: 6. The CDR3: CASSLGPTGGSGYTF. The CDR3 DNA is TGCGCCAGCAGCTTGGGCCCGACAGGGGGCTCTGGCTACACCTTC. The whole variable domain, filled in from reference TRBV5-1 and TRBJ1-2, reads KAGVTQTPRYLIKTRGQQVTLSCSPISGHRSVSWYQQTPGQGLQFLFEYFSETQRNKGNFPGRFSGRQFSNSRSEMNVSTLELGDSALYLCASSLGPTGGSGYTFGSGTRLTVV.